These T cell receptor beta chains were read from a single sample in a study of Ad26.COV2.S vaccination and SARS-CoV-2 variants. Profiling relied on immunoSEQ multiplex PCR, and the TCRdb table lists in-frame clones only, not all of them. The profile shows some 290,000 clones, roughly 80% of them singletons. The input for sequencing was peripheral blood, taken in a trial of Ad26.COV2.S vaccine versus placebo. Receptors were obtained from a person aged 18-65 years who received the Ad26.COV2.S COVID-19 vaccine or a placebo. Both conserved end residues are part of each CDR3. D genes are given only for firm matches.

>-|TRBJ2-6|17|TRBV14
TGTGCCAGCAGCCAAGTACGGGGATCGCTAGGGGCCAACGTCCTGACTTTC
CASSQVRGSLGANVLTF
>-|TRBJ2-4|16|TRBV3-1/TRBV3-2
TGTGCCAGCAGCCAAGCTCCAGGGTGGGGCAAAAACATTCAGTACTTC
CASSQAPGWGKNIQYF
>-|TRBJ1-2|13|TRBV7-9
TGTGCCAGCAGCTTGACAAATAACTATGGCTACACCTTC
CASSLTNNYGYTF
>TRBD2|TRBJ2-1|18|TRBV3-1/TRBV3-2
TGTGCCAGCAGCCAAGTATTAAGCGGGGGGGCCTTTGTGAATGAGCAGTTCTTC
CASSQVLSGGAFVNEQFF
>-|TRBJ2-7|15|TRBV5-1
TGCGCCAGCAGCCCGGAGAGGGTCCGGTCCTACGAGCAGTACTTC
CASSPERVRSYEQYF
>-|TRBJ1-2|13|TRBV12-3/TRBV12-4
TGTGCCAGCAGTGCCACAGGGAGCTATGGCTACACCTTC
CASSATGSYGYTF
>-|TRBJ1-5|15|TRBV28
TGTGCCAGCAGCCCTAGTTTGGGCTTCAATCAGCCCCAGCATTTT
CASSPSLGFNQPQHF
>-|TRBJ1-1|15|TRBV2
TGTGCCAGCAGGATAGACAGGAACATGAACACTGAAGCTTTCTTT
CASRIDRNMNTEAFF
>-|TRBJ1-1|16|TRBV5-6
TGTGCCAGCAGCTTTCAGGTCGTTGGGTATTACACTGAAGCTTTCTTT
CASSFQVVGYYTEAFF
>-|TRBJ2-5|13|TRBV5-1
TGCGCCGGAACAGGGACCAGGGGAGAGACCCAGTACTTC
CAGTGTRGETQYF